The clone carrying this TCR gamma chain was detected only a few times. Its antigen is as yet unknown. The junction and the germline gene differ at one end; a read error may be behind it. The sample has other DNA sequences that encode this CDR3 too. This sample stems from a study of Vδ1+ human thymocytes. Whole-study findings and limits: Thymic delta-chain repertoires held 15% to 20% Vdelta2 sequences and few Vdelta3, despite high sort purity. In the thymus, TRG and TRD repertoires looked highly polyclonal with Gaussian CDR3 lengths.

Extracted RNA was reverse transcribed into cDNA. Pooled V-gene forward primers with one constant-region reverse primer generated the CDR3 amplicons by multiplex PCR. TCRdb redid the clone calls on the multiplex PCR reads with CATT. Of tens of thousands of gamma-chain clones listed, more than 15% are singletons. This CDR3 region has 14 residues. CDR1 VINAFY and CDR2 YDVSNSKD come from the germline V gene. The chain links TRGV5 to TRGJ1 or TRGJ2. Sequencing was performed on Vdelta1+ gamma-delta thymocytes from the thymus. As to subset: FACS-sorted CD3+ TCRalphabeta- TCRVdelta1+ TCRVdelta2- thymocytes. The source is a boy younger than two who had congenital heart surgery. The CDR3 here is CATWDRPYYYKKLF. The CDR3 DNA is TGTGCCACCTGGGACAGGCCTTATTACTATAAGAAACTCTTT.